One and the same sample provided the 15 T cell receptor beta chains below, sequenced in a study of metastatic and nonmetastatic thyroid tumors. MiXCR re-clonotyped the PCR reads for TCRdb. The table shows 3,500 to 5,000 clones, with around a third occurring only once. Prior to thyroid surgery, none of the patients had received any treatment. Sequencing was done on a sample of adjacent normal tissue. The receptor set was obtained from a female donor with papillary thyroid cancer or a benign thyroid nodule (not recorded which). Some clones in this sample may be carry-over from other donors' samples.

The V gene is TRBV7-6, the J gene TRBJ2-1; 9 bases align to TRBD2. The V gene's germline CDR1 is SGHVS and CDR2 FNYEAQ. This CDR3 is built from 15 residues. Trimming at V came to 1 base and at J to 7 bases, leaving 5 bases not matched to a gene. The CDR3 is CASSLEAGGRNEQFF. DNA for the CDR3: TGTGCCAGCAGCTTAGAGGCGGGAGGGAGGAATGAGCAGTTCTTC.

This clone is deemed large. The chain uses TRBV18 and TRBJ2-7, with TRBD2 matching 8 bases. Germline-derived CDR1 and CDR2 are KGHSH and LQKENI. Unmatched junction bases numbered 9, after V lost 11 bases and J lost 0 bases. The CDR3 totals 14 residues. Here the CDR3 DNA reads TGTGCCGCCGCGACTAGCGCGAGCTCCTACGAGCAGTACTTC. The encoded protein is CAAATSASSYEQYF.

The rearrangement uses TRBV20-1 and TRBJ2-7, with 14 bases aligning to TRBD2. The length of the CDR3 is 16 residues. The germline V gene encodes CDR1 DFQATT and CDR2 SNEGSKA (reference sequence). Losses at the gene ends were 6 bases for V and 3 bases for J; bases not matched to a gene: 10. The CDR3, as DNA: TGCAGTGCCCTGGGGACTAGCGGGAGTGTAAGCTACGAGCAGTACTTC. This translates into CSALGTSGSVSYEQYF.

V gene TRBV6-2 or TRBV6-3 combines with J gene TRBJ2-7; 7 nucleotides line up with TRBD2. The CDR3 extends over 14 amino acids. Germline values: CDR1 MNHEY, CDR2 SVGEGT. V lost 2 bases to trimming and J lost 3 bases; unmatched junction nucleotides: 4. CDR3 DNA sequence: TGTGCCAGCAGTTACGGGGGGGAATTCTACGAGCAGTACTTC. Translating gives CASSYGGEFYEQYF.

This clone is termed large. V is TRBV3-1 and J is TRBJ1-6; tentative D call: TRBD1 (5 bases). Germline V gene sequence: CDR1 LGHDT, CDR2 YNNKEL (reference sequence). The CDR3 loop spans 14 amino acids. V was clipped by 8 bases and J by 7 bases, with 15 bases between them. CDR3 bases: TGTGCCAGCTCACTCGGGACGGACAATTCACCCCTCCACTTT. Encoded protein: CASSLGTDNSPLHF.

The CDR3 protein is CASRRQGGSYEQYF. The CDR3 DNA reads TGCGCCAGCAGGAGACAGGGGGGTTCCTACGAGCAGTACTTC. The V call is TRBV5-1, the J call TRBJ2-7, with 9 bases matching TRBD1. In germline, CDR1 is SGHRS, CDR2 YFSETQ. V lost 5 bases to trimming and J lost 1 base; unmatched junction nucleotides: 4. CDR3 length: 14 residues.

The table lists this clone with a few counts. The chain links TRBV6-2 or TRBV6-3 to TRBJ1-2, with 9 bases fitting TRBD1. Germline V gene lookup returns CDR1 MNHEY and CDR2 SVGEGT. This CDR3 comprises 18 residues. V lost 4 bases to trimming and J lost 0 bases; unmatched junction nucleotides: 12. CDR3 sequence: CASSSVPGQGFTNYGYTF. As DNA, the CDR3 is TGTGCCAGCAGTTCAGTCCCGGGACAGGGTTTTACTAACTATGGCTACACCTTC.

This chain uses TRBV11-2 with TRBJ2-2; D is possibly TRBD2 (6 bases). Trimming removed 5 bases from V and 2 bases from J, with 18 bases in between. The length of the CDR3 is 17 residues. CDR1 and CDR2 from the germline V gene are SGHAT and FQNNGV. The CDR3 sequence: CASSHEFRGSNTGELFF. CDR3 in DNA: TGTGCCAGCAGCCACGAATTCCGGGGGTCTAACACCGGGGAGCTGTTTTTT.

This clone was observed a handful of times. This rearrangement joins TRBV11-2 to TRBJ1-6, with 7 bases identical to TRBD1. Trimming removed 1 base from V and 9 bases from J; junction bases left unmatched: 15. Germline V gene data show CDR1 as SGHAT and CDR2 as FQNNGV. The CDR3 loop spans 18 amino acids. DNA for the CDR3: TGTGCCAGCAGCTTAGTAACTCCTGAGACAGGGAGGTTTTCACCCCTCCACTTT. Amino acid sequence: CASSLVTPETGRFSPLHF.

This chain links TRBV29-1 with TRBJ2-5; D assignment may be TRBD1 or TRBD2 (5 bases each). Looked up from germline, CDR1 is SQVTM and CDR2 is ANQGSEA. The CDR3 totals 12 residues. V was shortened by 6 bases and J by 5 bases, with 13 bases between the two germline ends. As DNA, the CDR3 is TGCAGCGTCTGGGGGTCCGGGGAGACCCAGTACTTC. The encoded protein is CSVWGSGETQYF.

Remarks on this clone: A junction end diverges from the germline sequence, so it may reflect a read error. CDR3 protein: CACSVSNTEAFF. The CDR3 nucleotides are TGTGCCTGCAGCGTATCGAACACTGAAGCTTTCTTT. The J gene is TRBJ1-1, the V gene TRBV9; D unclear. Germline CDR1 reads SGDLS; CDR2 reads YYNGEE. The CDR3 contains 12 residues.

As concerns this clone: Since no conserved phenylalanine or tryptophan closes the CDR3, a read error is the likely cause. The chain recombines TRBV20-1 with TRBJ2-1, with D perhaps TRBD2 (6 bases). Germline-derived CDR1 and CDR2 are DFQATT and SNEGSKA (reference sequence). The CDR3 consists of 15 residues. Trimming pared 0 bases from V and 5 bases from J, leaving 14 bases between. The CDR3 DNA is TGCAGTGCTAGAGAAGCGACTAGATCCCACAATGAGCAGTTCTCC. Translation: CSAREATRSHNEQFS.

The CDR3 nucleotides are TGCGCCAGCAGCTATGGGCAGGTGAACACTGAAGCTTTCTTT. Protein: CASSYGQVNTEAFF. This chain uses TRBV5-1 with TRBJ1-1; no reliable D call. The CDR3 length is 14 residues. V lost 3 bases and J lost 0, with 9 bases in between. Germline CDR1 is SGHRS and CDR2 is YFSETQ.

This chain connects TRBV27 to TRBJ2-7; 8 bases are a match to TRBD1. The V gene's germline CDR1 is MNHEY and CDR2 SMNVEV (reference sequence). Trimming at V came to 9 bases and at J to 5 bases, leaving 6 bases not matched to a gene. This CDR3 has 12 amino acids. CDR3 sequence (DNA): TGTGCCAGGAGGACAGGGTCCCACGAGCAGTACTTC. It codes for CARRTGSHEQYF.

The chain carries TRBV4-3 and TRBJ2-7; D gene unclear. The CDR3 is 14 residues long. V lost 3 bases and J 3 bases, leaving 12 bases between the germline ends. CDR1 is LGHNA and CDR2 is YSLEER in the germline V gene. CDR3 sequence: CASSQFGGNYEQYF. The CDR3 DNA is TGCGCCAGCAGCCAGTTCGGCGGAAACTACGAGCAGTACTTC.